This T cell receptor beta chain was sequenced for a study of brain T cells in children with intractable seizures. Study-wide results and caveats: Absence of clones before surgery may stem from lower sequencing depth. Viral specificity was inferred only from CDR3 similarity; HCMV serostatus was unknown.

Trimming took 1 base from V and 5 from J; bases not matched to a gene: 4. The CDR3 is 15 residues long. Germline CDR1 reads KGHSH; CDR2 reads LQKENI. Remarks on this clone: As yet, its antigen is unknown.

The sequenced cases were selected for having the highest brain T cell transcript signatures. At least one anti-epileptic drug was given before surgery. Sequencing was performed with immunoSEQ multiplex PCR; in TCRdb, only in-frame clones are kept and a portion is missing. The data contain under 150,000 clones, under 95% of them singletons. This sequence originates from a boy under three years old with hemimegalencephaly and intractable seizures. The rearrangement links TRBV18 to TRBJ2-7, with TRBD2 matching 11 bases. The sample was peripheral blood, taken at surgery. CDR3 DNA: TGTGCCAGCTCACCACGTACTAGCGGGGGCAACGAGCAGTACTTC. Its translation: CASSPRTSGGNEQYF.